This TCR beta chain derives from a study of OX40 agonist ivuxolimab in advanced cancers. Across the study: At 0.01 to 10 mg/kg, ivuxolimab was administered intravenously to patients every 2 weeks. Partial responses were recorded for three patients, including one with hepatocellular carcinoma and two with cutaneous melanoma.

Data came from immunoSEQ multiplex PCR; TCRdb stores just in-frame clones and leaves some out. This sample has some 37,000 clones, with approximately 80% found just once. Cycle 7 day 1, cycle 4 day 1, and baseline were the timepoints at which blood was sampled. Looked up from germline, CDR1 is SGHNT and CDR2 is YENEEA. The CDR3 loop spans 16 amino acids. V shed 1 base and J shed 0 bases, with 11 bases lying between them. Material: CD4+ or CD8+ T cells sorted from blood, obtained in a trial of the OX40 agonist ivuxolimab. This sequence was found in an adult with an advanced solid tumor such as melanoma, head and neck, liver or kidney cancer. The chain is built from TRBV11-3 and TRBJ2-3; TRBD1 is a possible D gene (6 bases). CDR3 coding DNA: TGTGCCAGCAGCTTAGGTCGGCAGGGGAGCACAGATACGCAGTATTTT. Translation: CASSLGRQGSTDTQYF.